There are many counts of the clone carrying this T cell receptor beta chain. Its antigen is unknown. This sample is drawn from a study of CD8+CD57+ T cells in acquired aplastic anemia. Study-level background: Isolated CD4+ and CD8+ cells, once sorted, yielded DNA averaging approximately 3 ug.

Profiling that covered TCR beta VDJ and CDR3 relied on genomic DNA as its template. TCRdb reanalysed the reads using MiXCR and keeps one entry per CDR3 protein. The sample gives 150,000 to 170,000 distinct CDR3 sequences, just over 50% of which show up once; about 12% is in the top ten. General study points: In CD8+ cells, Simpson's diversity showed no significant difference between patients and controls. Patients and controls shared under 35 CD8+ CDR3 sequences, highly expressed in patients.

Patients included in sequencing had previously demonstrated CD8+CD57+ cell expansion by flow cytometry. Patients, without exception, had severe acquired aplastic anemia. The CDR3 sequence is 16 residues long. Germline trimming cut 4 bases from V and 5 bases from J; bases unmatched to any gene: 13. Germline CDR1 SGHRS, CDR2 YFSETQ. The rearrangement uses TRBV5-1 and TRBJ2-5; 8 nucleotides align to TRBD2. The specimen sequenced was sorted CD4+, CD8+, or CD8+CD57+ T cells (not recorded which) from PBMCs. The TCR was taken from a human donor with aplastic anemia. CDR3 nucleotides: TGCGCCAGCAGCCACGATGCCGGGGGGGCCGGGGAGACCCAGTACTTC. This gives the protein CASSHDAGGAGETQYF.